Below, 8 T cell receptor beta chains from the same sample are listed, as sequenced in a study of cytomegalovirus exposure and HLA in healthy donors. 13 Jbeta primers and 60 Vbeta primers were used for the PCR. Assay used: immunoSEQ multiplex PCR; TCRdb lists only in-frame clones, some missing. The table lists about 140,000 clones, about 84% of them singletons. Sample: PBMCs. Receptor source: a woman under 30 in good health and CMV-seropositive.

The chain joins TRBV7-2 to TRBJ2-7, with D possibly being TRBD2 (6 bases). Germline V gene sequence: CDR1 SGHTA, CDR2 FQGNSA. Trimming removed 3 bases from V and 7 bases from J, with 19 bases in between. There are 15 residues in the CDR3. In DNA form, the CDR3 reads TGTGCCAGCAGCTTTGGGGACTTCCAACGGGGAGAGCAGTACTTC. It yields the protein CASSFGDFQRGEQYF.

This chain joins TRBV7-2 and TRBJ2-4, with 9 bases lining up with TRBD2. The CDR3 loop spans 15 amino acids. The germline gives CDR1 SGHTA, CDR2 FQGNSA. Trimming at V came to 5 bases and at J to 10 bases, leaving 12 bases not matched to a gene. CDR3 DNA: TGTGCCAGCAGCCCTCCCTCTGCGGGGGGGCCGATTCAGTACTTC. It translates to CASSPPSAGGPIQYF.

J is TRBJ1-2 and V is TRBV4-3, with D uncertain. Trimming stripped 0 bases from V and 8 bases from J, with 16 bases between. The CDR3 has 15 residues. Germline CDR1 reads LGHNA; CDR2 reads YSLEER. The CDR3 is CASSQDARDWEGYTF. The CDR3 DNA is TGCGCCAGCAGCCAAGACGCCCGAGATTGGGAGGGCTACACCTTC.

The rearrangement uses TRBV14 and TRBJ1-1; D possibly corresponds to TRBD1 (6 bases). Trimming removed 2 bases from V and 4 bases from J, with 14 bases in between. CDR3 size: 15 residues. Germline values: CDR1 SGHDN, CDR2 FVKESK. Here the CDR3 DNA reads TGTGCCAGCAGCCAACGGTCGGGGGGCGGCACTGAAGCTTTCTTT. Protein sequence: CASSQRSGGGTEAFF.

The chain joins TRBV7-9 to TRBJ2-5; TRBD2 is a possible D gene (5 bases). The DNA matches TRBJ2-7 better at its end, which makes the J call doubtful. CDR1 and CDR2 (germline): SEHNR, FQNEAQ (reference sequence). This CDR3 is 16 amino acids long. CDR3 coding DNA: TGTGCCAGCAGCTTAGTAGGATTCCCCGAGGGCCACGAGCAGTACTTC. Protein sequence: CASSLVGFPEGHEQYF.

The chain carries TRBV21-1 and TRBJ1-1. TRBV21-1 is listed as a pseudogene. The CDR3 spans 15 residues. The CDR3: CASSHGGGRNTEAFF. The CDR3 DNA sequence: TGTGCCAGCAGCCACGGCGGGGGCCGGAACACTGAAGCTTTCTTT.

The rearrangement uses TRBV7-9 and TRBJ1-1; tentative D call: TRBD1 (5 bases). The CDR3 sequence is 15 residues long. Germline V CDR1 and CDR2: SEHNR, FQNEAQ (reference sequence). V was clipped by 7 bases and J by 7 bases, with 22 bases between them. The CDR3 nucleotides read TGTGCCAGCACCCTAGAGGCAGGGTCGCTGATTGAAGCTTTCTTT. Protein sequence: CASTLEAGSLIEAFF. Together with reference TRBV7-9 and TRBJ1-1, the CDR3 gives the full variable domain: DTGVSQNPRHKITKRGQNVTFRCDPISEHNRLYWYRQTLGQGPEFLTYFQNEAQLEKSRLLSDRFSAERPKGSFSTLEIQRTEQGDSAMYLCASTLEAGSLIEAFFGQGTRLTVV.

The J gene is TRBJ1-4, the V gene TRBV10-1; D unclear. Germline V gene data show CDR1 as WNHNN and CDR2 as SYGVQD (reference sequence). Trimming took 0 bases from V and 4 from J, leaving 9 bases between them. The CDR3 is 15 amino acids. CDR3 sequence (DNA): TGCGCCAGCAGTGAGTCGAGGCGAAATAATGAAAAACTGTTTTTT. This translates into CASSESRRNNEKLFF.